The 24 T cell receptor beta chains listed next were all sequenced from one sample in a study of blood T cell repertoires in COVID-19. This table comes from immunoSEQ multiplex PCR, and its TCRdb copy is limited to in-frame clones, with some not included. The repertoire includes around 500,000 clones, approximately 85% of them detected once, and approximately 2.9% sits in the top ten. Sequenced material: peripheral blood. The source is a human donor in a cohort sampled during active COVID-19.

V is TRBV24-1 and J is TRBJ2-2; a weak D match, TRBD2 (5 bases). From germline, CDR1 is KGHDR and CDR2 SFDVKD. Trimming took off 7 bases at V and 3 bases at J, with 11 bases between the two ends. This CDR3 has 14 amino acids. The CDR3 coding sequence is TGTGCCACCAGGCGAGACGGGGACACCGGGGAGCTGTTTTTT. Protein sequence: CATRRDGDTGELFF.

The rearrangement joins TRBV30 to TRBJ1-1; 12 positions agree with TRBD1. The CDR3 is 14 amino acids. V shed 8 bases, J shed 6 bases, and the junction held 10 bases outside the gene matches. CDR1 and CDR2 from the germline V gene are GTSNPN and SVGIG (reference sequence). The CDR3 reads CALARDRGRAEAFF. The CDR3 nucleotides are TGTGCCCTTGCTAGGGACAGGGGGCGCGCTGAAGCTTTCTTT.

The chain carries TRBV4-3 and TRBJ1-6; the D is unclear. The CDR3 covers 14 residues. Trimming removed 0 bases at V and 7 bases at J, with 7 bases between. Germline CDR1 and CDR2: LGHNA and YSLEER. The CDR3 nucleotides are TGCGCCAGCAGCCAAGAGCTGCGGAATTCACCCCTCCACTTT. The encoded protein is CASSQELRNSPLHF.

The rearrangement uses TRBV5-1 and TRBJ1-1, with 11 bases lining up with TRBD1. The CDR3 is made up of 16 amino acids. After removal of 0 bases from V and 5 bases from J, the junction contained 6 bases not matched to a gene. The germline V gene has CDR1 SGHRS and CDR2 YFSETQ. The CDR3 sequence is CASSLGPGDRGTEAFF. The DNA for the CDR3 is TGCGCCAGCAGCTTGGGCCCCGGGGACAGGGGGACTGAAGCTTTCTTT.

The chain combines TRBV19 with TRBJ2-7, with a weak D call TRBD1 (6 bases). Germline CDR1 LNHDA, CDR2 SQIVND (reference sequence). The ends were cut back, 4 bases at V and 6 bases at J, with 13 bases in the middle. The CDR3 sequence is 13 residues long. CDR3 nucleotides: TGTGCCAGTAGTACTCAACAGGGCCGCGAGCAGTACTTC. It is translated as CASSTQQGREQYF. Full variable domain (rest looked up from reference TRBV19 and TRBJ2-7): DGGITQSPKYLFRKEGQNVTLSCEQNLNHDAMYWYRQDPGQGLRLIYYSQIVNDFQKGDIAEGYSVSREKKESFPLTVTSAQKNPTAFYLCASSTQQGREQYFGPGTRLTVT.

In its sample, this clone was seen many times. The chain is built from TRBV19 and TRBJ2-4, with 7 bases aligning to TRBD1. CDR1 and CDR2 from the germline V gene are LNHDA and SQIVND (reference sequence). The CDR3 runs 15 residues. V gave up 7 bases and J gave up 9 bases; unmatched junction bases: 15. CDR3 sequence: CASTPQGSRRGIQYF. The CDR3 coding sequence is TGTGCCAGTACACCACAGGGGTCCCGCAGGGGCATTCAGTACTTC.

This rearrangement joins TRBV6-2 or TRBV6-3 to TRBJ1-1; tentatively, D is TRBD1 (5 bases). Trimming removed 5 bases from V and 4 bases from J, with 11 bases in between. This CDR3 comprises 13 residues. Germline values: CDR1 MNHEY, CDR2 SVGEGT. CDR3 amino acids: CASSPWGGTEAFF. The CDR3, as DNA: TGTGCCAGCAGTCCATGGGGGGGCACTGAAGCTTTCTTT.

The CDR3 spells CASSPFGGGELFF. CDR3 nucleotides: TGTGCCAGCTCACCATTCGGTGGCGGGGAGCTGTTTTTT. The rearrangement joins TRBV18 to TRBJ2-2; D remains unclear. V dropped 2 bases and J dropped 7 bases, with 8 bases sitting between them. Germline V gene lookup returns CDR1 KGHSH and CDR2 LQKENI. The CDR3 is made up of 13 amino acids.

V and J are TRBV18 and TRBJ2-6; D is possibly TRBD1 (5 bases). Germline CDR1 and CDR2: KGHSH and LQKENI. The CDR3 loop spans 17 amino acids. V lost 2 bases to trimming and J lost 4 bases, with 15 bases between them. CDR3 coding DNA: TGTGCCAGCTCACCATTCACTCAGGGAACCGGGGCCAACGTCCTGACTTTC. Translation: CASSPFTQGTGANVLTF.

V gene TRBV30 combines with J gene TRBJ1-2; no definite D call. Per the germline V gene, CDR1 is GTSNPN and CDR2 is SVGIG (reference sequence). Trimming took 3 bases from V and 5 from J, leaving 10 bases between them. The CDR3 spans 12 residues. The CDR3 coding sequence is TGTGCCTGGAGACTCGGTCGATATGGCTACACCTTC. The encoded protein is CAWRLGRYGYTF.

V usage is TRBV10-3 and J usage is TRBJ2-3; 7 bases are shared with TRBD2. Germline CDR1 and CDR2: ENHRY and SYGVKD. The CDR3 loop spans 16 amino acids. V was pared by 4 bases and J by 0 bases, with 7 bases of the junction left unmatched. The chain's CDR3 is CAISGEGGSSTDTQYF. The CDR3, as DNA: TGTGCCATCAGTGGGGAGGGCGGATCTAGCACAGATACGCAGTATTTT.

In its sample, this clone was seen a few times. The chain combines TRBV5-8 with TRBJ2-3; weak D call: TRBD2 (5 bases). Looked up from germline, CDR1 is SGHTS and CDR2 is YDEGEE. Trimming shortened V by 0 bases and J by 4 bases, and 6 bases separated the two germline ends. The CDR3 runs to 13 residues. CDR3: CASSLGRPDTQYF. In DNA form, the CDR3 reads TGTGCCAGCAGCTTGGGGAGGCCAGATACGCAGTATTTT.

The CDR3 sequence is CALEGGQGGLETQYF. DNA for the CDR3: TGTGCCTTGGAAGGGGGACAGGGGGGTTTGGAGACCCAGTACTTC. The chain couples TRBV30 to TRBJ2-5, with 11 positions matching TRBD1. Trimming at V came to 7 bases and at J to 5 bases, leaving 12 bases not matched to a gene. This CDR3 region has 15 residues. Germline V gene data show CDR1 as GTSNPN and CDR2 as SVGIG (reference sequence).

CDR3 nucleotide sequence: TGTGCCAGCACTACTACCCCCTACCGGATTAACACTGAAGCTTTCTTT. It is translated as CASTTTPYRINTEAFF. The chain carries TRBV28 and TRBJ1-1; D is unresolved. Trimming left V 7 bases short and J 2 bases short, with 20 bases between. CDR1 MDHEN and CDR2 SYDVKM come from the germline V gene. The CDR3 consists of 16 residues.

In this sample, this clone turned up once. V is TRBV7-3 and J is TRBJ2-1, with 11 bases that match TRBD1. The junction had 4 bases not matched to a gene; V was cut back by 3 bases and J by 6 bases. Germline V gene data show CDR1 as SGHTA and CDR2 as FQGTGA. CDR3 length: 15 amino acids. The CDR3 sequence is CASSFTGTGGNEQFF. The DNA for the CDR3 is TGTGCCAGCAGCTTCACCGGGACAGGGGGCAATGAGCAGTTCTTC.

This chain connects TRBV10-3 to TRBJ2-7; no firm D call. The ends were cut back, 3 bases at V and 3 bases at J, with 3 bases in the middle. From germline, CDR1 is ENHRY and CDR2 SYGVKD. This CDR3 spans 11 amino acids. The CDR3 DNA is TGTGCCATCAGTGACCGCTACGAGCAGTACTTC. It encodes CAISDRYEQYF.

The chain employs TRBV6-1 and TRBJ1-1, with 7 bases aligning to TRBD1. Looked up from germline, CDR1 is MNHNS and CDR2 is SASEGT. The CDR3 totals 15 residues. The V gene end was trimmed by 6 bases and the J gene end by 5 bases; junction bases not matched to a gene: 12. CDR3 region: CASSKGQVRRTEAFF. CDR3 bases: TGTGCCAGCAGCAAAGGACAGGTTCGTCGGACTGAAGCTTTCTTT.

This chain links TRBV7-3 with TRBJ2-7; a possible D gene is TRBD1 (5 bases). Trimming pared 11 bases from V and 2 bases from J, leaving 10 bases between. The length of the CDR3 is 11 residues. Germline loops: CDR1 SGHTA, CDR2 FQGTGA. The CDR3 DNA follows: TGTGCCCCCAAGGGGACCTACGAGCAGTACTTC. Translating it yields CAPKGTYEQYF.

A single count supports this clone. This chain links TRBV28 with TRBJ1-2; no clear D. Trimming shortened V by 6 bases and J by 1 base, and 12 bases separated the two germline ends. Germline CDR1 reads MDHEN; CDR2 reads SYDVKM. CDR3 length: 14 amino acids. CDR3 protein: CASSRDAGNYGYTF. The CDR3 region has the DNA TGTGCCAGCAGCCGCGACGCGGGTAACTATGGCTACACCTTC.

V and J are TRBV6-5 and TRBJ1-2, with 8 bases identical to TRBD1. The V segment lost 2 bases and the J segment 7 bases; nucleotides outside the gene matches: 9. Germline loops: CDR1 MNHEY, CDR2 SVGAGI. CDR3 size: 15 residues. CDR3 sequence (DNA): TGTGCCAGCAGTTACCGGACAGGGTCGCGGGGTGGCTACACCTTC. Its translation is CASSYRTGSRGGYTF.

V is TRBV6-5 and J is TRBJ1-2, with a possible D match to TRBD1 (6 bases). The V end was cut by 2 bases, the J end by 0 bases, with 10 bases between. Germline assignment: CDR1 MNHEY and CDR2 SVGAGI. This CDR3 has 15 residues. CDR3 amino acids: CASSYSTGSNYGYTF. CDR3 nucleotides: TGTGCCAGCAGTTACAGTACAGGGTCTAACTATGGCTACACCTTC.

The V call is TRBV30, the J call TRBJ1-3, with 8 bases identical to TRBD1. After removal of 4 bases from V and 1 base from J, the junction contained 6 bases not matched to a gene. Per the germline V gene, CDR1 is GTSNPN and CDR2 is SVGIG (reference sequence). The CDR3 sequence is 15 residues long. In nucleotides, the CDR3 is TGTGCCTGGACCCAGGACAGGGTATCTGGAAACACCATATATTTT. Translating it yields CAWTQDRVSGNTIYF.

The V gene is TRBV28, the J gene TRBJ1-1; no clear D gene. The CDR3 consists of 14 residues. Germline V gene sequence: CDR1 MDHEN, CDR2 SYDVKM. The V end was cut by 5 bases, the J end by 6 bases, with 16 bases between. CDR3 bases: TGTGCCAGCAGTCTACTAATAGCCGGTGCTGAAGCTTTCTTT. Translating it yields CASSLLIAGAEAFF.

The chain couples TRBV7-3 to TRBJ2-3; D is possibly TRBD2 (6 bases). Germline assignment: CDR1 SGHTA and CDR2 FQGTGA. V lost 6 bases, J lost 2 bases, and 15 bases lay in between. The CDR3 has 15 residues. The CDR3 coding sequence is TGTGCCAGCAGTACGGGACTGGCTGACACAGATACGCAGTATTTT. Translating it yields CASSTGLADTDTQYF.